The clone carrying this T cell receptor beta chain has just a few counts. This sample is drawn from a study of CD8+ T cells in alopecia areata. On the study more broadly: Treated individuals took tofacitinib by mouth, 5 to 10 mg twice daily. The study gave tofacitinib for 6 to 18 months, then 6 months off drug.

Reverse transcription of extracted RNA yielded cDNA, which provided the sequencing template. Some clones are missing from TCRdb's copy, which holds only in-frame ones; the method was immunoSEQ multiplex PCR. The data show roughly 200,000 clones, roughly 65% seen once. The receptor was isolated from a human donor with alopecia areata. The specimen comprised CD4+ T cells sorted from blood, sampled at week 0.

The CDR3 coding sequence is TGTGCCAGCACCCCACTCAGCGCCTCCAATGAGCAGTTCTTC. Encoded protein: CASTPLSASNEQFF. The gene calls are TRBV9 and TRBJ2-1, with no clear D. The V and J ends lost 6 bases and 6 bases respectively, with 16 bases between them. CDR3 length equals 14 residues. The germline V gene encodes CDR1 SGDLS and CDR2 YYNGEE. Filled out from reference TRBV9 and TRBJ2-1, the complete variable domain reads DSGVTQTPKHLITATGQRVTLRCSPRSGDLSVYWYQQSLDQGLQFLIQYYNGEERAKGNILERFSAQQFPDLHSELNLSSLELGDSALYFCASTPLSASNEQFFGPGTRLTVL.